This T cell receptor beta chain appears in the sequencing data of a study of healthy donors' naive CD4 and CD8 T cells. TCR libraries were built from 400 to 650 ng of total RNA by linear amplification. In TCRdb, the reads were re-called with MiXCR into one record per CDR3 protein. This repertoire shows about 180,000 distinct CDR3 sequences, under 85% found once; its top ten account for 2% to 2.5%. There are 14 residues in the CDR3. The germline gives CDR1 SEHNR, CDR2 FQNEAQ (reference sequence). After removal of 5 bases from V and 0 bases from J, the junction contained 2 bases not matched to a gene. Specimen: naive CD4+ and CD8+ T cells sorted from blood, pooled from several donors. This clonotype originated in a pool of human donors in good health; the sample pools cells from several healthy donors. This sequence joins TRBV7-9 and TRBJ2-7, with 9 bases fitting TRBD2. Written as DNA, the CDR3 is TGTGCCAGCAGCGCGGGACTAGCCTCCTACGAGCAGTACTTC. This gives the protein CASSAGLASYEQYF.